The entry below gives a single T cell receptor beta chain sequence along with its context. Its cognate antigen has yet to be identified. Base qualities were left out, and no much larger clone turns up one base away. Another Seattle source contributed samples from volunteer blood donors who had recovered from COVID-19. The collaborating institutions used their own protocols to collect whole blood in K2EDTA tubes. For TCRbeta analysis, collaborators shipped samples as frozen whole blood, isolated PBMCs, or DNA extracted from either of those sample types. Taken from the germline V gene, the CDR1 and CDR2 loops are SGHTA and FQGNSA. The CDR3, from cysteine to phenylalanine, totals 15 residues. Only CDR3 DNA remains: 45 bases, in frame from the first base. From V the trimming removes 5 bases and from J it removes 1 base, while the gene matches leave 2 bases of the junction unaccounted for. TCRbeta CDR3 regions were amplified from genomic DNA by means of the immunoSEQ Assay, a bias-controlled multiplex PCR. On the study's bioinformatics: Nucleated cell counts per sample were estimated from amplification of reference gene primers within the assay. To quantify the absolute abundance of each unique TCRbeta CDR3 rearrangement, sequence reads were collapsed and filtered. For each sample, productive Simpson clonality was calculated by taking the square root of Simpson's diversity index across productive rearrangements. In TCRdb, the immuneACCESS table is reduced to in-frame sequences with V and J assigned. These tables do not hold every clone; where another copy was compared, an unresolved V gene accounts for under half, and the others remain unexplained. From that table come the V and J calls and clone size; the DNA was used to work out D and trimming. In all, the sample holds 300,000 or so clones, and about 87% of those were seen once. The top ten constitute over 1.2% of the sample.

This specimen belongs to a study of blood T cell repertoires in COVID-19 (dated by TCRdb to 2020 to 2022). About the investigation overall: Samples from collaborators originated in the United States, Italy and Spain and spanned both the acute and convalescent phases of COVID-19. Samples were obtained from the ongoing ImmuneRACE study (first 160 participants) and from about 1,300 subjects provided by 6 global collaborators. A de-identified subject ID, COVID-19 status, age in years and sex were almost always included in the sample metadata. The material from the prospective study consisted of cDNA or gDNA derived from T cells, B-cell-depleted T cells, or PBMCs. Subjects who had been exposed to COVID-19, were actively infected with it, or had recovered from it provided the deeply sampled blood TCRbeta repertoires that made up the dataset. The repertoires were made available in a free public database intended to serve as a resource for research on the immune response to SARS-CoV-2. Where available, HLA class I and class II types were taken from metadata supplied by the sample provider and were not determined by assay-based typing. The paper as a whole reports these results and caveats: The quantity of clinical and demographic metadata differed by source and by participant and was supplied without curation.

This receptor chain uses TRBV7-2 and TRBJ2-2; TRBD2 lines up with 9 middle nucleotides. The sample consisted of peripheral blood. This receptor was identified in a woman between 40 and 55 years old who had recovered from COVID-19. The DNA is as follows: TGTGCCAGCAGCACACTAGCGGGGAACACCGGGGAGCTGTTTTTT. Translated, it reads CASSTLAGNTGELFF.